This TCR beta chain was captured by sequencing in a study of cytomegalovirus exposure and HLA in healthy donors. Study results and caveats: An analysis done earlier found most TCR beta V segments productive about 87% or about 30% of the time. The analysis excluded some indistinguishable V segments, including TRBV6-2 and TRBV6-3. Across all donors, roughly uniform sequencing depth was an assumption of the presence/absence analyses.

Primers included in the PCR were 60 Vbeta and 13 Jbeta primers. Method: immunoSEQ multiplex PCR; TCRdb's copy keeps in-frame clones and lacks some. Its table records roughly 80,000 clones. With respect to this clone: Its matching antigen is unknown.

V was trimmed by 8 bases and J by 3 bases, leaving 13 bases between them. This CDR3 has 14 amino acids. The V gene's germline CDR1 is KGHSH and CDR2 LQKENI. The material sequenced was PBMCs. This rearrangement joins TRBV18 to TRBJ2-2; D is possibly TRBD2 (6 bases). The source is a man aged 50-59 years in good health and CMV-seronegative. As DNA, the CDR3 is TGTGCCAGCAAACCGACGGGGGACACCGGGGAGCTGTTTTTT. It is translated as CASKPTGDTGELFF.